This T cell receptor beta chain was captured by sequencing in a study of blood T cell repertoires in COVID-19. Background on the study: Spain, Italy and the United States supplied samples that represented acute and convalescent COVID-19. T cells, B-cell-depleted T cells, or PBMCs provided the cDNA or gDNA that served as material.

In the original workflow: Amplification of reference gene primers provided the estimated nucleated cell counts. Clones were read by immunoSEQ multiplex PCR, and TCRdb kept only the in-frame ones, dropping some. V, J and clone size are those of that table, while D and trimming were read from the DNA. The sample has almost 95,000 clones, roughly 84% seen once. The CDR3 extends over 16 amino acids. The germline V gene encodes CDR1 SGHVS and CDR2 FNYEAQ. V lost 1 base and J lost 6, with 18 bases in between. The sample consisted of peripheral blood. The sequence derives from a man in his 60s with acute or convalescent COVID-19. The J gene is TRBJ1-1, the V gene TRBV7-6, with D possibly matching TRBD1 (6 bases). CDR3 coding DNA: TGTGCCAGCAGCTTAGGATTCGGGGGGCAGGCGGCTGAAGCTTTCTTT. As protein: CASSLGFGGQAAEAFF.